The T cell receptor (beta chain) under discussion was sequenced for a study of T cell repertoires in cytomegalovirus infection. Study at large: Public TCR beta signatures indicated both CMV infection and matching HLA type.

General study findings and limits: Clonotype analysis showed dominance of the ex vivo response by HLA-C-restricted CMV-specific TCR beta clonotypes.

Via MiXCR, TCRdb re-called the reads, giving one row per CDR3 protein. The sample comprises 500,000 or so distinct CDR3 sequences, approximately 15% of which are singletons, and roughly a quarter rests with the top ten. This clonotype appeared many times. Antigen specificity is unknown. The CDR3 has 13 amino acids. Germline CDR1 reads SGHAT; CDR2 reads FQNNGV. V lost 1 base and J lost 3, with 7 bases in between. The TCR sequence derives from a human donor in good health (CMV status not recorded). Some clones in this sample may be carry-over from other donors' samples. J is TRBJ2-7 and V is TRBV11-2; D ambiguous. Source material: CD8+ T cells from PBMCs. In DNA form, the CDR3 reads TGTGCCAGCAGCTTAGCCCCGTTCTACGAGCAGTACTTC. This gives the protein CASSLAPFYEQYF.